This entry features one T cell receptor beta chain sequence. Cells sorted as Tregs were CD4+, CD25+ and CD127-/low. Trimming removed 5 bases from V and 3 bases from J, with 13 bases in between. This CDR3 comprises 15 residues. Germline values: CDR1 SEHNR, CDR2 FQNEAQ (reference sequence). TCRdb itself ran the 5' RACE reads through MiXCR, one entry per CDR3 protein. The table has over 45,000 distinct CDR3 sequences, roughly 25% seen once. What was sequenced was tumor-infiltrating Tregs sorted from the breast tumor. The chain joins TRBV7-9 to TRBJ2-2; D is unresolved. This TCR derives from a female donor with breast cancer. The CDR3 coding sequence is TGTGCCAGCAGCCGGCGCCAGTCGGACACCGGGGAGCTGTTTTTT. Translating gives CASSRRQSDTGELFF.